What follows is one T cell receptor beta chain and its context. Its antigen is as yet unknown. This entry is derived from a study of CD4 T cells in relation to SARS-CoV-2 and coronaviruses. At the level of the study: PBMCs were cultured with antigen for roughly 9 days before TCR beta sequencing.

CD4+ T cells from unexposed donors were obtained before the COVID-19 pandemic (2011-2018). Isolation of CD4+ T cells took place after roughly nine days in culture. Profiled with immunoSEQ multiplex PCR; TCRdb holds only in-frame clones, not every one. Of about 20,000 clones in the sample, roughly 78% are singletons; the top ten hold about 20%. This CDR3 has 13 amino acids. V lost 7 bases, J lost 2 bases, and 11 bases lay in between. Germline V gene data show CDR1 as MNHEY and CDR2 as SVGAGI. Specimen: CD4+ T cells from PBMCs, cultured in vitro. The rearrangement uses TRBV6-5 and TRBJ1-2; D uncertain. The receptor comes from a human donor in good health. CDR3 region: CASKEVSNYGYTF. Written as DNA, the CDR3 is TGTGCCAGCAAAGAGGTCAGCAACTATGGCTACACCTTC.